This T cell receptor beta chain was sequenced in a study of shared clonotypes between healthy human individuals. The study, taken as a whole, reports: Memory subsets had estimated richness that was generally smaller than that of naive subsets. Shared across four donors were around 5% of the naive CD4 clonotypes.

The trim removed 3 bases at V and 3 bases at J, leaving 4 bases unmatched. Germline V CDR1 and CDR2: MNHNS, SASEGT. The CDR3 loop spans 14 amino acids. The assay was immunoSEQ multiplex PCR, and TCRdb's table has in-frame clones only and misses some. The table has about 2.4 million clones, 90% to 95% seen once; the top ten hold 0.36%. Concerning this clone: Its antigen remains unknown.

This receptor was taken from a young man in good health. Some clones in this sample may be carry-over from other donors' samples. The sequencing input was naive CD4+ T cells from PBMCs. Subset denoted: CD45RA+ positively selected. The V gene is TRBV6-1, the J gene TRBJ1-1; 7 bases align to TRBD1. This chain's CDR3 is CASSERGRHTEAFF. For the CDR3, the DNA is TGTGCCAGCAGTGAGAGGGGGCGTCACACTGAAGCTTTCTTT.